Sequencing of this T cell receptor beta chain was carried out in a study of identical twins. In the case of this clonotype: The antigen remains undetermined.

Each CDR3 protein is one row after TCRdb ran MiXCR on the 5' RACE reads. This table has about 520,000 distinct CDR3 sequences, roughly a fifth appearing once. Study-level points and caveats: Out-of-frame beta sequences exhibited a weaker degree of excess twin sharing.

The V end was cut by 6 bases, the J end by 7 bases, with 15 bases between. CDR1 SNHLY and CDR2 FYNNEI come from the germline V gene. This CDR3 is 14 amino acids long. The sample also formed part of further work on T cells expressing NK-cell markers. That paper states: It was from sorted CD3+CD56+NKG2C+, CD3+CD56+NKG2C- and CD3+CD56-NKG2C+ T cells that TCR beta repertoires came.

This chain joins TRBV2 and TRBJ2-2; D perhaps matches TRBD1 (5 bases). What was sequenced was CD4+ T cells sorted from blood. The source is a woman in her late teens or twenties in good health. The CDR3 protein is CASSQRGSGGELFF. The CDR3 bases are TGTGCCAGCAGCCAAAGGGGTTCTGGCGGGGAGCTGTTTTTT.